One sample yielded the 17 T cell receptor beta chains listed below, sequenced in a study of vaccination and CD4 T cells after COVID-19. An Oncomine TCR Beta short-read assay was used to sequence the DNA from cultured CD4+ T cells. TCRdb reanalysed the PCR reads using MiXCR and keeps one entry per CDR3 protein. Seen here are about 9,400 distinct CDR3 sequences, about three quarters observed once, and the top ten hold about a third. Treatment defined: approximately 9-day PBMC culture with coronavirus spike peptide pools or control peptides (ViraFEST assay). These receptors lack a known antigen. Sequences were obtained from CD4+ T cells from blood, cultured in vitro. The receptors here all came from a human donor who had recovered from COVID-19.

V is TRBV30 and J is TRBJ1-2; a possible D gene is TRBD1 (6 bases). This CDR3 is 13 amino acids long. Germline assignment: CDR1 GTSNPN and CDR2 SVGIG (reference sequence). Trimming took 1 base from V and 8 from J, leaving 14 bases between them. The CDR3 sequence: CAWSGTDGGGYTF. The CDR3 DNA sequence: TGTGCCTGGAGTGGGACAGACGGCGGGGGCTACACCTTC.

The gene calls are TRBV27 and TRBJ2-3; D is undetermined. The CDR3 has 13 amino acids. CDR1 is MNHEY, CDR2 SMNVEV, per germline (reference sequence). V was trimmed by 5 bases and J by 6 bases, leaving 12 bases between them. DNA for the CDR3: TGTGCCAGCAGTCTCCTCCCGGGTGATACGCAGTATTTT. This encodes CASSLLPGDTQYF.

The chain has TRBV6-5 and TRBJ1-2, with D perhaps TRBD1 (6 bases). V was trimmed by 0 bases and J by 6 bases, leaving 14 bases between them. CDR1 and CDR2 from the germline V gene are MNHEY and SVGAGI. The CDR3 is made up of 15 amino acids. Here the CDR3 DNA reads TGTGCCAGCAGTTACTCTCCTGGGGGCGCGGATGGCTACACCTTC. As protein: CASSYSPGGADGYTF.

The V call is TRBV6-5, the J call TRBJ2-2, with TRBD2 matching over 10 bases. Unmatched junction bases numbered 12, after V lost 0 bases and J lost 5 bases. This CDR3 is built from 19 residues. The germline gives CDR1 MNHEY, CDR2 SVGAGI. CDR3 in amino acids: CASSYSRVAGGLRTGELFF. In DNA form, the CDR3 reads TGTGCCAGCAGTTACTCGAGGGTAGCGGGGGGTCTTCGTACCGGGGAGCTGTTTTTT.

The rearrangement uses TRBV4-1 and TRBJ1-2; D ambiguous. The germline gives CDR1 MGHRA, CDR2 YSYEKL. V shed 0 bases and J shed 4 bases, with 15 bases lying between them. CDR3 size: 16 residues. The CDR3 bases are TGCGCCAGCAGCCAAGATCCGACGGGCAGCGTCTATGGCTACACCTTC. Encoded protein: CASSQDPTGSVYGYTF.

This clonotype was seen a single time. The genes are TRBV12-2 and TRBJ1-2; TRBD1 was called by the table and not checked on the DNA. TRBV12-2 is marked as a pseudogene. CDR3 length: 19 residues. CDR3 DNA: TGTGCAAGTCGCTTAGGGGGGCAGCCGAAACTCCCAGCTAACTATGGCTACACCTTC. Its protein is CASRLGGQPKLPANYGYTF.

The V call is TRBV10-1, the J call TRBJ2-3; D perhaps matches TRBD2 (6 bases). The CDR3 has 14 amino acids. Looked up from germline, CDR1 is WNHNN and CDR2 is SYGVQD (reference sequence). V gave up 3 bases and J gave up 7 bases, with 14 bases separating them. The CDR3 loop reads CASSEGTGRHTQYF. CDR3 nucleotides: TGCGCCAGCAGTGAAGGGACTGGGCGGCATACGCAGTATTTT.

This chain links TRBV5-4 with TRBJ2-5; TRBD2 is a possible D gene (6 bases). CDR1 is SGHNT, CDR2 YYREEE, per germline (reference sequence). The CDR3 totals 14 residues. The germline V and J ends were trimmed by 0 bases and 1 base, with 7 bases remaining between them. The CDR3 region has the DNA TGTGCCAGCAGCTTGGGGGGGGTCCAAGAGACCCAGTACTTC. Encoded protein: CASSLGGVQETQYF.

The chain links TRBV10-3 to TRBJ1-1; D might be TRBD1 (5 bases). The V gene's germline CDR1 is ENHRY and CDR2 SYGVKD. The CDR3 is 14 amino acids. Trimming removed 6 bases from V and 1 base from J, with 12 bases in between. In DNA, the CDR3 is TGTGCCATCAGAGCGAGCGGGGGGAACACTGAAGCTTTCTTT. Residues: CAIRASGGNTEAFF.

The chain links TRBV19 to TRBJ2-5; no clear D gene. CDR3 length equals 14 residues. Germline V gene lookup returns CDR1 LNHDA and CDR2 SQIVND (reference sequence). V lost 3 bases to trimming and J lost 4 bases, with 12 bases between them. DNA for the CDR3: TGTGCCAGTAGTATCCGAGGTCAACGAGAGACCCAGTACTTC. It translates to CASSIRGQRETQYF.

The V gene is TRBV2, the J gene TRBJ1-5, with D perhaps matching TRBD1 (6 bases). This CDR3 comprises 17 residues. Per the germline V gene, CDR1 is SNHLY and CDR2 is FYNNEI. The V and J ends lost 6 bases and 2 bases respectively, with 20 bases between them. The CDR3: CASSAQGPIIGNQPQHF. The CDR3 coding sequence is TGTGCCAGCAGCGCACAGGGCCCCATAATAGGCAATCAGCCCCAGCATTTT. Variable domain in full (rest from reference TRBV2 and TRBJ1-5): EPEVTQTPSHQVTQMGQEVILRCVPISNHLYFYWYRQILGQKVEFLVSFYNNEISEKSEIFDDQFSVERPDGSNFTLKIRSTKLEDSAMYFCASSAQGPIIGNQPQHFGDGTRLSIL.

CDR3 protein: CASSTRGQGSTDTQYF. The CDR3 DNA sequence: TGCGCCAGCAGTACACGCGGACAGGGAAGCACAGATACGCAGTATTTT. This chain uses TRBV5-1 with TRBJ2-3; 8 bases match TRBD1. This CDR3 has 16 residues. Trimming at V came to 5 bases and at J to 0 bases, leaving 8 bases not matched to a gene. Germline V gene sequence: CDR1 SGHRS, CDR2 YFSETQ.

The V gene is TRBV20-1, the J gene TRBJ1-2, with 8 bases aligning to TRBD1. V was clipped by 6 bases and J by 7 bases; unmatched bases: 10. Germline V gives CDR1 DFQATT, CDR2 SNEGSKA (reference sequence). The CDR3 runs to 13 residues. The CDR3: CSARGQEYGGYTF. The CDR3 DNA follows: TGCAGTGCCCGGGGACAGGAGTATGGTGGCTACACCTTC.

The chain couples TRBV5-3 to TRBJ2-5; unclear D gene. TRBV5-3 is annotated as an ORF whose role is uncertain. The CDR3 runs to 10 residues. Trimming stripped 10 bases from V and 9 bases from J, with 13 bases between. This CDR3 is CAEKISAQYF. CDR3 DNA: TGTGCCGAGAAGATCTCGGCCCAGTACTTC.

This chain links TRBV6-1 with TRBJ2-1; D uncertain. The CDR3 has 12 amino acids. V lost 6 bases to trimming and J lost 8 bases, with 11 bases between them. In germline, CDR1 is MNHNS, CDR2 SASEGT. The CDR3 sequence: CASSTRVYEQFF. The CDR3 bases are TGTGCCAGCAGCACCCGGGTCTATGAGCAGTTCTTC.

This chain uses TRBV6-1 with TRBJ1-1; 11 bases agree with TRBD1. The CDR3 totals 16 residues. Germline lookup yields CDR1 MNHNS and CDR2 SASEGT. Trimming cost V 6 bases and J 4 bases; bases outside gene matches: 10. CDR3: CASSEGTGGLVTEAFF. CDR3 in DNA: TGTGCCAGCAGCGAGGGGACAGGGGGATTGGTCACTGAAGCTTTCTTT.

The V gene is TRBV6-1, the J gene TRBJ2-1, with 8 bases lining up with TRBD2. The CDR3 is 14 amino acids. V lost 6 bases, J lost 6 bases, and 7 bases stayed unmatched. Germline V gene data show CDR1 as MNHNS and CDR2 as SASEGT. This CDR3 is CASRSGTSINEQFF. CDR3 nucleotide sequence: TGTGCCAGCAGGTCCGGGACTAGTATCAATGAGCAGTTCTTC.